This TCR beta chain appears in the sequencing data of a study of T cell changes during pregnancy in multiple sclerosis. The ends were cut back, 5 bases at V and 1 base at J, with 17 bases in the middle. The germline gives CDR1 GTSNPN, CDR2 SVGIG (reference sequence). The CDR3 totals 15 residues. TCRdb's copy holds only in-frame clones and misses some; the assay was immunoSEQ multiplex PCR. Seen here are tens of thousands of clones, 80% to 90% observed once, and the top ten hold approximately 0.6%. The sample consisted of CD4+ T cells from peripheral blood mononuclear cells, taken before pregnancy. This clonotype was sampled from a female donor with multiple sclerosis, enrolled in a pregnancy study. The chain links TRBV30 to TRBJ1-1; D is undetermined. The CDR3 DNA reads TGTGCCTGGGTTCCGCGGAGGTGGGAGAACACTGAAGCTTTCTTT. This encodes CAWVPRRWENTEAFF.